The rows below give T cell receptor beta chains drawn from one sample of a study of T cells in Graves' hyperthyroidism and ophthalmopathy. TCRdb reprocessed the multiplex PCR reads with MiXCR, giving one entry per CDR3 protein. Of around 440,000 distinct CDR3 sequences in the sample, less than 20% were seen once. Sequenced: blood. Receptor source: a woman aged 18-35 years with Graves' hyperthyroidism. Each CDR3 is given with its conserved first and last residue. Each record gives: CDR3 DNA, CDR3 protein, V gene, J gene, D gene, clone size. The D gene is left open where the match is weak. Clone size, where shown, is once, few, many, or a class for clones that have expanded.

CDR3nt: TGTGCCAGCAGCACAGACAGGGGGGACGAGCAGTACTTC; CDR3aa: CASSTDRGDEQYF; v_gene: TRBV2; j_gene: TRBJ2-7; d_gene: TRBD1; abundance: -
CDR3nt: TGCGCCAGCAGCATTGATGGGGCGGACTATGGCTACACCTTC; CDR3aa: CASSIDGADYGYTF; v_gene: TRBV5-1; j_gene: TRBJ1-2; d_gene: -; abundance: -
CDR3nt: TGTGCCAGCAGGCCGGGACAGCTTAGCACAGATACGCAGTATTTT; CDR3aa: CASRPGQLSTDTQYF; v_gene: TRBV6-2/TRBV6-3; j_gene: TRBJ2-3; d_gene: TRBD1; abundance: few
CDR3nt: TGTGCCAGCATTGGGACACCCGACCAAGAGACCCAGTACTTC; CDR3aa: CASIGTPDQETQYF; v_gene: TRBV28; j_gene: TRBJ2-5; d_gene: -; abundance: many
CDR3nt: TGTGCCTGCAGTCTCCGACAGGGGGATTCAACTAATGAAAAACTGTTTTTT; CDR3aa: CACSLRQGDSTNEKLFF; v_gene: TRBV12-3/TRBV12-4; j_gene: TRBJ1-4; d_gene: TRBD1; abundance: -
CDR3nt: TGTGCCAGCAGCTTAGTTGTGGGGGGAGAAGCTTTCTTT; CDR3aa: CASSLVVGGEAFF; v_gene: TRBV7-2; j_gene: TRBJ1-1; d_gene: -; abundance: many
CDR3nt: TGCGCCAGCAGCCCCGGGGGGGCCTCTGGGGCCAACGTCCTGACTTTC; CDR3aa: CASSPGGASGANVLTF; v_gene: TRBV5-1; j_gene: TRBJ2-6; d_gene: TRBD2; abundance: -
CDR3nt: TGTGCCAGCAGTTTCCGGGACAGGCTTGGCTATGGCTACACCTTC; CDR3aa: CASSFRDRLGYGYTF; v_gene: TRBV6-5; j_gene: TRBJ1-2; d_gene: TRBD1; abundance: -
CDR3nt: TGTGCCAGCAACTTGGGACAGGGGTCAGATACGCAGTATTTT; CDR3aa: CASNLGQGSDTQYF; v_gene: TRBV6-1; j_gene: TRBJ2-3; d_gene: TRBD1; abundance: -
CDR3nt: TGTGCCAGCAGCCCTAGACAGGGTGGAAGCTCCTATAATTCACCCCTCCACTTT; CDR3aa: CASSPRQGGSSYNSPLHF; v_gene: TRBV7-9; j_gene: TRBJ1-6; d_gene: TRBD1; abundance: few
CDR3nt: TGCAGCGTTGCCGGGACTAGCACCTACGAGCAGTACTTC; CDR3aa: CSVAGTSTYEQYF; v_gene: TRBV29-1; j_gene: TRBJ2-7; d_gene: TRBD2; abundance: few